These T cell receptor beta chains were read from a single sample in a study of shared clonotypes between healthy human individuals. TCRdb's table, derived via immunoSEQ multiplex PCR, lists solely in-frame clones and lacks some. Altogether over 700,000 clones are present, about two thirds being singletons, with the ten largest covering approximately 2%. Sequencing was done on a sample of memory CD4+ T cells sorted from blood. These receptors all stem from a woman in her twenties or thirties in good health. Each CDR3 is given with its conserved first and last residue. A D gene is named only where the DNA matches it firmly. Clone size, where shown, is once, few, many, or a class for clones that have expanded.

d_call: TRBD1
v_call: TRBV30
j_call: TRBJ1-2
clone_size: NA
cdr3_nt: TGTGCCTGGAGCTTAGTTCGGGCAGGGGGCTCTGGCTACACCTTC
cdr3_aa: CAWSLVRAGGSGYTF

d_call: NA
v_call: TRBV18
j_call: TRBJ1-1
clone_size: once
cdr3_nt: TGTGCCAGCTCACCATCTACCAACGGTGAAGCTTTCTTT
cdr3_aa: CASSPSTNGEAFF

d_call: TRBD2
v_call: TRBV5-1
j_call: TRBJ2-1
clone_size: few
cdr3_nt: TGCGCCAGCAGCAGGAGCGGGAGGGCTAGCAGCTCCTACAATGAGCAGTTCTTC
cdr3_aa: CASSRSGRASSSYNEQFF

d_call: TRBD2
v_call: TRBV29-1
j_call: TRBJ2-7
clone_size: NA
cdr3_nt: TGCAGCGTCGCCCGGGGGGGGCGCCCATACGAGCAGTACTTC
cdr3_aa: CSVARGGRPYEQYF

d_call: NA
v_call: TRBV7-9
j_call: TRBJ2-3
clone_size: NA
cdr3_nt: TGTGCCAGCAGCTTTTCGGGGAGCACAGATACGCAGTATTTT
cdr3_aa: CASSFSGSTDTQYF

d_call: TRBD1
v_call: TRBV5-5
j_call: TRBJ2-7
clone_size: few
cdr3_nt: TGTGCCAGCAGCTTGGCCGTTCAGGGGGTGTACGAGCAGTACTTC
cdr3_aa: CASSLAVQGVYEQYF

d_call: NA
v_call: TRBV2
j_call: TRBJ1-5
clone_size: few
cdr3_nt: TGTGCCAGCAGAGGGACTAGCAATCAGCCCCAGCATTTT
cdr3_aa: CASRGTSNQPQHF

d_call: NA
v_call: TRBV5-1
j_call: TRBJ2-2
clone_size: few
cdr3_nt: TGCGCCAGCTTGGGAGGCGGGCTTACCGGGGAGCTGTTTTTT
cdr3_aa: CASLGGGLTGELFF

d_call: NA
v_call: TRBV6-1
j_call: TRBJ2-5
clone_size: NA
cdr3_nt: TGTGCCAGCAGCTCGGTGAGGGAGACCCAGTACTTC
cdr3_aa: CASSSVRETQYF

d_call: NA
v_call: TRBV4-1
j_call: TRBJ1-2
clone_size: NA
cdr3_nt: TGCGCCAGCAGCCAAGACGGGCCCAGGGGCTATGGCTACACCTTC
cdr3_aa: CASSQDGPRGYGYTF

d_call: NA
v_call: TRBV30
j_call: TRBJ2-3
clone_size: few
cdr3_nt: TGTGCCTGGTCTCTCGGGAACATAGAGTATTTT
cdr3_aa: CAWSLGNIEYF

d_call: NA
v_call: TRBV4-1
j_call: TRBJ1-5
clone_size: NA
cdr3_nt: TGCGCCGCATCGGGGAGCCTAAATCAGCCCCAGCATTTT
cdr3_aa: CAASGSLNQPQHF

d_call: NA
v_call: TRBV7-9
j_call: TRBJ2-1
clone_size: NA
cdr3_nt: TGTGCCAGCAGCCTAATGGACTTCTACAATGAGCAGTTCTTC
cdr3_aa: CASSLMDFYNEQFF

d_call: NA
v_call: TRBV19
j_call: TRBJ1-4
clone_size: once
cdr3_nt: TGTGCCAGTAGCCTCCGAGAAGAAAAACTGTTTTTT
cdr3_aa: CASSLREEKLFF

d_call: NA
v_call: TRBV7-6
j_call: TRBJ2-2
clone_size: few
cdr3_nt: TGTGCCAGCACCCGTACTACCGGGGAGCTGTTTTTT
cdr3_aa: CASTRTTGELFF

d_call: TRBD1
v_call: TRBV7-9
j_call: TRBJ2-7
clone_size: NA
cdr3_nt: TGTGCCAGCAGCTTAGGGACAGGGTCCTACGAGCAGTACTTC
cdr3_aa: CASSLGTGSYEQYF

d_call: NA
v_call: TRBV6-1
j_call: TRBJ1-2
clone_size: few
cdr3_nt: TGTGCCAGCAGTGAACTATCGACATTTCCACTGGATGGCTACACCTTC
cdr3_aa: CASSELSTFPLDGYTF

d_call: TRBD2
v_call: TRBV28
j_call: TRBJ2-1
clone_size: NA
cdr3_nt: TGTGCCAGCAGTTTAAGATTAGCGGGGCACAATGAGCAGTTCTTC
cdr3_aa: CASSLRLAGHNEQFF

d_call: TRBD2
v_call: TRBV6-6
j_call: TRBJ2-7
clone_size: NA
cdr3_nt: TGTGCCAGCAGACAACGGACTAGCGGGGACGAGCAGTACTTC
cdr3_aa: CASRQRTSGDEQYF

d_call: TRBD2
v_call: TRBV18
j_call: TRBJ2-5
clone_size: NA
cdr3_nt: TGTGCCAGCTCACCAGCTAGCGGGAGACCCTGGGAAACCCAGTACTTC
cdr3_aa: CASSPASGRPWETQYF

d_call: TRBD1
v_call: TRBV5-1
j_call: TRBJ2-7
clone_size: NA
cdr3_nt: TGCGCCAGCAGCTTCGACAGGGTGGGCTCCTACGAGCAGTACTTC
cdr3_aa: CASSFDRVGSYEQYF

d_call: NA
v_call: TRBV5-8
j_call: TRBJ1-1
clone_size: NA
cdr3_nt: TGTGCCAGCAGCTTGGATCGGGGGAGGATAGCTTTCTTT
cdr3_aa: CASSLDRGRIAFF

d_call: TRBD2
v_call: TRBV4-1
j_call: TRBJ2-5
clone_size: NA
cdr3_nt: TGCGCCAGCAGCCAACTAGAGCGGGAGTGGGAGACCCAGTACTTC
cdr3_aa: CASSQLEREWETQYF

d_call: NA
v_call: TRBV6-1
j_call: TRBJ1-1
clone_size: NA
cdr3_nt: TGTGCCACCAAGAACGCTGAAGCTTTCTTT
cdr3_aa: CATKNAEAFF